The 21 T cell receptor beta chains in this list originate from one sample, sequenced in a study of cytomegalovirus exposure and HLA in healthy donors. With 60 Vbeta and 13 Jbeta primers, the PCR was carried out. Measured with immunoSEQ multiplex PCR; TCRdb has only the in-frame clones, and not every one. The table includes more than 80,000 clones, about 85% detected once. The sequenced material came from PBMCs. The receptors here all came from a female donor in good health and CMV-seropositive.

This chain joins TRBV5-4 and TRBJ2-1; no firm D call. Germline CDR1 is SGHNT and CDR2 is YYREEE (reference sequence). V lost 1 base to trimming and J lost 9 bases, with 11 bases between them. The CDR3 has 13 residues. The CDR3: CASSLRVAAEQFF. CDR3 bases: TGTGCCAGCAGCTTGCGGGTGGCGGCTGAGCAGTTCTTC.

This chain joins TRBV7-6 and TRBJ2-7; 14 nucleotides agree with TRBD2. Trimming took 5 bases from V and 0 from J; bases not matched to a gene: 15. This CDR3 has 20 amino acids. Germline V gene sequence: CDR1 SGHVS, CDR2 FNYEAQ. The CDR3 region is CASSPREGLAGVRSSYEQYF. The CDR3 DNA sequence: TGTGCCAGCAGCCCACGAGAGGGACTAGCGGGGGTCCGGAGCTCCTACGAGCAGTACTTC.

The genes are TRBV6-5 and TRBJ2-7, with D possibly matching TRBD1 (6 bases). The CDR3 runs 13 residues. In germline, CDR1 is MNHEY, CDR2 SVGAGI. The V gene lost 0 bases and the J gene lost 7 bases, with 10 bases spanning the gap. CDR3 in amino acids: CASSYSGTSEQYF. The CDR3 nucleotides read TGTGCCAGCAGTTACTCTGGGACATCGGAGCAGTACTTC.

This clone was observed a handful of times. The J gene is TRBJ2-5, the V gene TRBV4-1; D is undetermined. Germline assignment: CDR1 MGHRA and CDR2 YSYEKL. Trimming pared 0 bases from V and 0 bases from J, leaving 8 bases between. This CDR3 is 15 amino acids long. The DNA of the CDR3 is TGCGCCAGCAGCCAAGAGTTCAGAAACCAAGAGACCCAGTACTTC. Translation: CASSQEFRNQETQYF.

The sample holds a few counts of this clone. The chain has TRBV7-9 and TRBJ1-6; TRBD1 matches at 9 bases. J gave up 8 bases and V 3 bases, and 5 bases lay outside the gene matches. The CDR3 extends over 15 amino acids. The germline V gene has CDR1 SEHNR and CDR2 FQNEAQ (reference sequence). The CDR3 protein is CASSFEQGADSPLHF. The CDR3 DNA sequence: TGTGCCAGCAGCTTCGAACAGGGGGCCGATTCACCCCTCCACTTT.

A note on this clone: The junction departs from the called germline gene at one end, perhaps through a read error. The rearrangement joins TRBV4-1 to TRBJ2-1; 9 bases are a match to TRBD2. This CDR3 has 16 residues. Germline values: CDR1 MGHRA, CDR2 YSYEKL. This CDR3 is CASTQAASGTYNEQFF. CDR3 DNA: TGCGCCAGCACCCAAGCGGCTAGCGGGACGTACAATGAGCAGTTCTTC.

The CDR3 DNA is TGCGCCAGCAGCTTACGCCAGGGGCGTTTTGGCGGGGAGCTGTTTTTT. Translated, it gives CASSLRQGRFGGELFF. The rearrangement uses TRBV5-1 and TRBJ2-2, with D possibly matching TRBD1 (6 bases). The germline gives CDR1 SGHRS, CDR2 YFSETQ. The CDR3 is 16 residues long. The ends were cut back, 2 bases at V and 7 bases at J, with 18 bases in the middle.

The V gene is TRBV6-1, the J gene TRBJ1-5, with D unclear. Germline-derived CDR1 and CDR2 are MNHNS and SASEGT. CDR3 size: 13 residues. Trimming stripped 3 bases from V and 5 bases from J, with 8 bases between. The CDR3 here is CASSEGPDQPQHF. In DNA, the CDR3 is TGTGCCAGCAGTGAGGGCCCAGATCAGCCCCAGCATTTT.

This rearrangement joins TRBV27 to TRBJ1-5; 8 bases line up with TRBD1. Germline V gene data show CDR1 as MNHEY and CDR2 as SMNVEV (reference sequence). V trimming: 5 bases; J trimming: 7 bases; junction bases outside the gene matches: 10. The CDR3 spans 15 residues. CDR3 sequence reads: CASSVDREKRQPQHF. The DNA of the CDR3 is TGTGCCAGCAGTGTGGACAGGGAAAAGCGCCAGCCCCAGCATTTT.

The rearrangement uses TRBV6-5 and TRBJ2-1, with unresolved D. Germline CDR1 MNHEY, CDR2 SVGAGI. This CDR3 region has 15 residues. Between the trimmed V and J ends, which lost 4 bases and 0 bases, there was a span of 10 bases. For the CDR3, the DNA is TGTGCCAGCAGTTGCTCTGAGAGCTCCTACAATGAGCAGTTCTTC. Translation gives CASSCSESSYNEQFF.

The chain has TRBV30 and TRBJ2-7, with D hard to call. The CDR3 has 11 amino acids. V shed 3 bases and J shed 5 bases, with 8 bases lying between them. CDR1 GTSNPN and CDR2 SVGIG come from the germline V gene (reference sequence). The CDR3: CAWSSAHEQYF. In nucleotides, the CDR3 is TGTGCCTGGAGCAGTGCCCACGAGCAGTACTTC.

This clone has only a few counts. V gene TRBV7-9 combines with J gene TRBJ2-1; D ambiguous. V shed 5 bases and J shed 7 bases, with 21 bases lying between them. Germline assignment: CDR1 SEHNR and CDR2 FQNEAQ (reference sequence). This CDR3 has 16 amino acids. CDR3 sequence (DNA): TGTGCCAGCAGCCCCCCCATTGTAGCACTCGAGAATGAGCAGTTCTTC. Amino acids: CASSPPIVALENEQFF.

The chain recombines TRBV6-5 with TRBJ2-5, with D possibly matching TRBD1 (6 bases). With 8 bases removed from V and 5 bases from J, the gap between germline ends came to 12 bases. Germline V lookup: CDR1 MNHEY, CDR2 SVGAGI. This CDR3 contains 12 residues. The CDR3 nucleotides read TGTGCCAGCTCAGGGGCGCGGGAGACCCAGTACTTC. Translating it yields CASSGARETQYF.

The CDR3 sequence: CAWDRGNTEAFF. CDR3 nucleotide sequence: TGTGCCTGGGACAGGGGGAACACTGAAGCTTTCTTT. The chain carries TRBV30 and TRBJ1-1, with TRBD1 matching over 8 bases. After removal of 5 bases from V and 1 base from J, the junction contained 0 bases not matched to a gene. This CDR3 region has 12 residues. Germline lookup yields CDR1 GTSNPN and CDR2 SVGIG (reference sequence).

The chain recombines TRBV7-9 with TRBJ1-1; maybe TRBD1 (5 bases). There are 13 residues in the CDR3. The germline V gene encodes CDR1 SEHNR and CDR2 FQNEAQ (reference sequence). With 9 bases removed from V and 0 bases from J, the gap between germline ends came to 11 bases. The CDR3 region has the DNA TGTGCCAGTCCTGGAGGGGTGAACACTGAAGCTTTCTTT. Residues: CASPGGVNTEAFF.

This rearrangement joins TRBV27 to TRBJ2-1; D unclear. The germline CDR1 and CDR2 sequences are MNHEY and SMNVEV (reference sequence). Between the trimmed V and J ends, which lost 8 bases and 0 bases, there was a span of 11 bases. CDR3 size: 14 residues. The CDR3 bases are TGTGCCAGCGGCCGAAGTGGCTCCTACAATGAGCAGTTCTTC. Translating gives CASGRSGSYNEQFF.

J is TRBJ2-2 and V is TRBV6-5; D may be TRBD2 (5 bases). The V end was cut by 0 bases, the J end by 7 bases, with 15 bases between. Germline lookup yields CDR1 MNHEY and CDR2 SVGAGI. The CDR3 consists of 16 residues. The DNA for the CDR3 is TGTGCCAGCAGTTACTCGCCTTCGACTATGGACGGGGAGCTGTTTTTT. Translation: CASSYSPSTMDGELFF.

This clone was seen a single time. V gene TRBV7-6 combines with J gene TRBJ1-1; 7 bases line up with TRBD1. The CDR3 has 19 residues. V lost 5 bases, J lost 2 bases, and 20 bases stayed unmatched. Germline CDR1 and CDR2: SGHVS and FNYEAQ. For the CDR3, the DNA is TGTGCCAGCAGCCCCAGGGTATCAGGACAGGTTGCTTTAAACACTGAAGCTTTCTTT. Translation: CASSPRVSGQVALNTEAFF.

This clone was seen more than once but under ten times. The CDR3 DNA sequence: TGTGCCAGCAGGGCATATCAGGGGAATACTGAAGCTTTCTTT. Residues: CASRAYQGNTEAFF. This chain joins TRBV27 and TRBJ1-1; a weak D match, TRBD1 (6 bases). The CDR3 consists of 14 residues. Looked up from germline, CDR1 is MNHEY and CDR2 is SMNVEV (reference sequence). Trimming removed 6 bases at V and 5 bases at J, with 16 bases between.

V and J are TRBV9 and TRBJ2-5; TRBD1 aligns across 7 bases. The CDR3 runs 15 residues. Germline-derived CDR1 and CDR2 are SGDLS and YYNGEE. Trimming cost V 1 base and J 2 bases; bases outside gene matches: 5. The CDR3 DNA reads TGTGCCAGCAGCGTACAGGGACAGTTTCAAGAGACCCAGTACTTC. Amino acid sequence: CASSVQGQFQETQYF. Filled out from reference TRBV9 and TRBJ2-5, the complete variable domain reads DSGVTQTPKHLITATGQRVTLRCSPRSGDLSVYWYQQSLDQGLQFLIQYYNGEERAKGNILERFSAQQFPDLHSELNLSSLELGDSALYFCASSVQGQFQETQYFGPGTRLLVL.

This CDR3 is CAISDPGQPNEKLFF. The DNA for the CDR3 is TGTGCCATCAGTGACCCGGGACAGCCTAATGAAAAACTGTTTTTT. V gene TRBV10-3 combines with J gene TRBJ1-4, with 7 bases lining up with TRBD1. After removal of 3 bases from V and 3 bases from J, the junction contained 4 bases not matched to a gene. Germline CDR1 is ENHRY and CDR2 is SYGVKD. The CDR3 consists of 15 residues.